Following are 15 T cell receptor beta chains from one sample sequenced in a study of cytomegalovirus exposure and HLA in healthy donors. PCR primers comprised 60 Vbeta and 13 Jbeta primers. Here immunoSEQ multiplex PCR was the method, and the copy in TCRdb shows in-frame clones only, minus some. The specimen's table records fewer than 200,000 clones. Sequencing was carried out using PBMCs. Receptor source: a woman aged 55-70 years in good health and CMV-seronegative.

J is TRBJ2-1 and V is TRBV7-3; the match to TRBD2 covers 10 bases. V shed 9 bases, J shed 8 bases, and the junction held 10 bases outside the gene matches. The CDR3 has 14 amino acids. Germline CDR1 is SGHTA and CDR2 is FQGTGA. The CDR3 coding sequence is TGTGCCAGTAGCCCGGCTAGCGGGGGCTATGAGCAGTTCTTC. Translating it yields CASSPASGGYEQFF.

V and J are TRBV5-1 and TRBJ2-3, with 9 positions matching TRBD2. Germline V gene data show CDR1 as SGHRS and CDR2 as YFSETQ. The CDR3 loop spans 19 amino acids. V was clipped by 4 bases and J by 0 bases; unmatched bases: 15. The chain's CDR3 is CASSLHPPSGATSTDTQYF. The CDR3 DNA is TGCGCCAGCAGCCTCCACCCCCCTAGCGGGGCAACTAGCACAGATACGCAGTATTTT. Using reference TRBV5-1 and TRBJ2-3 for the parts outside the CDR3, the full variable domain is KAGVTQTPRYLIKTRGQQVTLSCSPISGHRSVSWYQQTPGQGLQFLFEYFSETQRNKGNFPGRFSGRQFSNSRSEMNVSTLELGDSALYLCASSLHPPSGATSTDTQYFGPGTRLTVL.

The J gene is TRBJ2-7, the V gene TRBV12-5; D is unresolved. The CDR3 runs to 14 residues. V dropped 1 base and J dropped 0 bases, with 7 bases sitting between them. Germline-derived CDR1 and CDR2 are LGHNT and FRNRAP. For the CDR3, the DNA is TGTGCTAGTGGTTTGGCGGTAAGCTCCTACGAGCAGTACTTC. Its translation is CASGLAVSSYEQYF.

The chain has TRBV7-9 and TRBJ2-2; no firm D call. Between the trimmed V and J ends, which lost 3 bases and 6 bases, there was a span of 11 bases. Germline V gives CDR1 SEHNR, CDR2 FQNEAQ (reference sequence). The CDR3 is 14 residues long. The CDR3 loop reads CASSLFNSAGELFF. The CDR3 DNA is TGTGCCAGCAGCTTGTTTAACTCGGCCGGGGAGCTGTTTTTT.

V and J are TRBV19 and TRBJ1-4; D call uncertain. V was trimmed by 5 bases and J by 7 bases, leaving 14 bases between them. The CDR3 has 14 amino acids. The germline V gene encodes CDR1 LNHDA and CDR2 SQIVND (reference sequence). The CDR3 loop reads CASSVGGNFEKLFF. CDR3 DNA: TGTGCCAGTAGTGTAGGAGGGAATTTTGAAAAACTGTTTTTT. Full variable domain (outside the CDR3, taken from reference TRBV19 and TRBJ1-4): DGGITQSPKYLFRKEGQNVTLSCEQNLNHDAMYWYRQDPGQGLRLIYYSQIVNDFQKGDIAEGYSVSREKKESFPLTVTSAQKNPTAFYLCASSVGGNFEKLFFGSGTQLSVL.

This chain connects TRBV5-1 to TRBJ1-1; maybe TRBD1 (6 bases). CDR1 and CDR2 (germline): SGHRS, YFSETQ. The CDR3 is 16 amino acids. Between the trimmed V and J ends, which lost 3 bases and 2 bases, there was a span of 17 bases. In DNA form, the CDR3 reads TGCGCCAGCAGCTCAAGATCGGGGGGGGCTAACACTGAAGCTTTCTTT. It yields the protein CASSSRSGGANTEAFF.

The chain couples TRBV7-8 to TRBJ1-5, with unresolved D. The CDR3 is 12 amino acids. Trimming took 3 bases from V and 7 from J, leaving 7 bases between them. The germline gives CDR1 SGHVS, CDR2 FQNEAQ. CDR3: CASSLAGQPQHF. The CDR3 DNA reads TGTGCCAGCAGCTTGGCGGGGCAGCCCCAGCATTTT.

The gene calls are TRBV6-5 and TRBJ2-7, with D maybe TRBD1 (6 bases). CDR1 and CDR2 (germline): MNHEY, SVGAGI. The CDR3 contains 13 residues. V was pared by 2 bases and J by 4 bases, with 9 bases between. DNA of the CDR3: TGTGCCAGCAGTTACGGACAGCTATACGAGCAGTACTTC. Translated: CASSYGQLYEQYF.

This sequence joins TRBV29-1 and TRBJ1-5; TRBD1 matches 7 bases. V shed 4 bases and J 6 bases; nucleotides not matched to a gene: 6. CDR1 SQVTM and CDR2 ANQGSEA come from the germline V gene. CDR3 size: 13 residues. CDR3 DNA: TGCAGCGTTGGAGGGACAGCTGGTCAGCCCCAGCATTTT. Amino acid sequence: CSVGGTAGQPQHF.

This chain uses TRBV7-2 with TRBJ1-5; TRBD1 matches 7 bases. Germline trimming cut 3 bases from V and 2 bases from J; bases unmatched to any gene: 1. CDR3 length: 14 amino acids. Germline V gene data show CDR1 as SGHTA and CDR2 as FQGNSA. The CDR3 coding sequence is TGTGCCAGCAGCTTCGACAGGGGCAATCAGCCCCAGCATTTT. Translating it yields CASSFDRGNQPQHF.

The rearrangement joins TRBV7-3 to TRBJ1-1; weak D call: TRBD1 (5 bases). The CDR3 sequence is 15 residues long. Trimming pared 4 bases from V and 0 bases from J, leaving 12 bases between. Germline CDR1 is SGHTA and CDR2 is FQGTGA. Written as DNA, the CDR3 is TGTGCCAGCAGCTCCTTGACAGCAATGAACACTGAAGCTTTCTTT. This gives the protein CASSSLTAMNTEAFF.

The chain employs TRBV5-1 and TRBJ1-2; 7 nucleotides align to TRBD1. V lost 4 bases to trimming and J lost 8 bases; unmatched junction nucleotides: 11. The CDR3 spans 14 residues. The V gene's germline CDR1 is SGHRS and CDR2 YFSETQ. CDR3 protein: CASSPSQGEYGYTF. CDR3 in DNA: TGCGCCAGCAGCCCATCCCAGGGGGAGTACGGCTACACCTTC.

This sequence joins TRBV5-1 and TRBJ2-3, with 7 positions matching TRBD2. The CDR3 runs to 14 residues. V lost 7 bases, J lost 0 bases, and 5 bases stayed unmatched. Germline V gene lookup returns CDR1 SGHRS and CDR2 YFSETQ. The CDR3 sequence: CASWGLTSTDTQYF. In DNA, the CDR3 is TGCGCCAGCTGGGGACTAACTAGCACAGATACGCAGTATTTT.

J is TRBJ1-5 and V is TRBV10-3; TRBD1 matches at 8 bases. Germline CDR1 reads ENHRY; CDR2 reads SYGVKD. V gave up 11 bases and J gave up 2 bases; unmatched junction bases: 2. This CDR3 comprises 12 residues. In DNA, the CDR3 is TGTGCCGTGGGACAGGGCAATCAGCCCCAGCATTTT. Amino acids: CAVGQGNQPQHF.

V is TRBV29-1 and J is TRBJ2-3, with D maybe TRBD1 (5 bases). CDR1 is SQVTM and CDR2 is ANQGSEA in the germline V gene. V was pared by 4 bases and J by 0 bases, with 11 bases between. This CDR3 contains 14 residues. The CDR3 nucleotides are TGCAGCGTTGGGGGCTTAACTAGCACAGATACGCAGTATTTT. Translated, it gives CSVGGLTSTDTQYF.